The rows below give T cell receptor beta chains drawn from one sample of a study of blood T cell repertoires in COVID-19. Assay: immunoSEQ multiplex PCR; the TCRdb copy retains only in-frame clones and omits some. The repertoire holds about 75,000 clones, with 65% to 90% as singletons. The source material was peripheral blood. All receptors come from a woman aged 45-65 years with acute or convalescent COVID-19. The CDR3 runs from the conserved cysteine through the conserved F or W.

>TRBV28|TRBJ1-5
CASSSVNQPQHF
>TRBV12-3/TRBV12-4|TRBJ1-1
CASSPRQDREAFF
>TRBV12-5|TRBJ2-7
CASGQGLGEQYF
>TRBV7-2|TRBJ2-7
CASSFLTGTYEQYF
>TRBV3-1/TRBV3-2|TRBJ1-2
CASSQVQATFYGYTF
>TRBV7-9|TRBJ2-1
CASSSHDLGLAYNEQFF
>TRBV14|TRBJ2-2
CASSQLVWTNTGELFF
>TRBV3-1/TRBV3-2|TRBJ1-1
CASSQRGITEAFF
>TRBV5-1|TRBJ2-5
CASSLGLANGGETQYF
>TRBV19|TRBJ1-4
CASSTGDSRNEKLFF
>TRBV27|TRBJ2-3
CASSFRRADTQYF
>TRBV5-4|TRBJ2-2
CASSTRLANTGELFF
>TRBV29-1|TRBJ2-1
CSVALAGAYNEQFF
>TRBV30|TRBJ1-6
CAWMESSYNSPLHF
>TRBV28|TRBJ1-4
CASRGGGEKLFF
>TRBV4-3|TRBJ1-2
CASSQEGTLAAPVYGYTF
>TRBV11-2|TRBJ1-2
CASSPAVLGGGYGYTF
>TRBV15|TRBJ2-1
CATSSRGDAEQFF
>TRBV4-2|TRBJ2-7
CASSQDSSGGEQYF
>TRBV6-1|TRBJ2-3
CASSEDPAGGTDTQYF
>TRBV6-5|TRBJ2-7
CASRRGGPKADEQYF
>TRBV6-1|TRBJ2-5
CASSEVVAGAMETQYF
>TRBV10-3|TRBJ1-2
CAIEDRDGYTF